This T cell receptor (beta chain) was found in a study of cytomegalovirus exposure and HLA in healthy donors. Looking at the study overall: The 120 or so validation repertoires matched the approximately 700 first-cohort repertoires in platform, a later analysis reported. Study findings and constraints: Rarity marked most TCR sequences, yet some public TCRs occurred in many donors. Testing in vitro showed three CMV-associated chains specific for CMV antigens.

The CDR3 runs 17 residues. The junction had 7 bases not matched to a gene; V was cut back by 0 bases and J by 5 bases. CDR1 SGHRS and CDR2 YFSETQ come from the germline V gene. Only in-frame clones appear in the TCRdb table, and some are missing; sequencing was by immunoSEQ multiplex PCR. The sample lists some 200,000 clones, 80% to 85% occurring once. About this clone: What it recognizes is unknown.

The rearrangement uses TRBV5-1 and TRBJ2-1; 11 positions agree with TRBD2. Sequencing was carried out using PBMCs. The sequence was obtained from a woman aged 18-29 years in good health and CMV-seropositive. The chain's CDR3 is CASSLGALAGADNEQFF. The CDR3 coding sequence is TGCGCCAGCAGCTTGGGAGCACTAGCGGGGGCCGACAATGAGCAGTTCTTC.